The 8 T cell receptor beta chains below all came from one sample that was sequenced in a study of blood T cell repertoires in COVID-19. Repertoires were generated with immunoSEQ multiplex PCR, while TCRdb's copy carries only in-frame clones and drops some. The sample lists 80,000 or so clones; approximately 82% were seen once. Source material: peripheral blood. These receptors were taken from a human donor in a cohort sampled during active COVID-19.

V is TRBV11-3 and J is TRBJ1-1, with D perhaps matching TRBD1 (6 bases). Looked up from germline, CDR1 is SGHNT and CDR2 is YENEEA. The CDR3 runs to 13 residues. The V gene lost 5 bases and the J gene lost 7 bases, with 14 bases spanning the gap. This CDR3 reads CASSHYDRSEAFF. CDR3 DNA: TGTGCCAGCAGCCACTATGACAGGAGTGAAGCTTTCTTT.

The chain is built from TRBV28 and TRBJ2-2; 8 nucleotides align to TRBD2. The CDR3 runs to 17 residues. With V trimmed by 7 bases and J by 1 base, 11 bases remained unmatched. The germline gives CDR1 MDHEN, CDR2 SYDVKM. The CDR3 reads CASTALRGGRNTGELFF. The DNA for the CDR3 is TGTGCCAGCACCGCACTTCGGGGGGGACGGAACACCGGGGAGCTGTTTTTT. The entire variable domain, with the rest obtained from reference TRBV28 and TRBJ2-2, is as follows: DVKVTQSSRYLVKRTGEKVFLECVQDMDHENMFWYRQDPGLGLRLIYFSYDVKMKEKGDIPEGYSVSREKKERFSLILESASTNQTSMYLCASTALRGGRNTGELFFGEGSRLTVL.

The rearrangement uses TRBV28 and TRBJ2-3, with D perhaps matching TRBD1 (5 bases). Germline-derived CDR1 and CDR2 are MDHEN and SYDVKM. This CDR3 has 15 residues. The ends were cut back, 1 base at V and 0 bases at J, with 8 bases in the middle. The CDR3 nucleotides are TGTGCCAGCAGTTTATCAGGGTCTAGCACAGATACGCAGTATTTT. This sequence encodes CASSLSGSSTDTQYF.

The rearrangement joins TRBV5-1 to TRBJ2-7; D is perhaps TRBD2 (6 bases). The CDR3 runs 13 residues. CDR1 is SGHRS and CDR2 is YFSETQ in the germline V gene. The germline V and J ends were trimmed by 3 bases and 3 bases, with 10 bases remaining between them. The CDR3 region is CASSSRDFYEQYF. The DNA of the CDR3 is TGCGCCAGCAGCTCCCGGGACTTCTACGAGCAGTACTTC.

This clone was counted once. This chain connects TRBV29-1 to TRBJ2-5; 16 bases map to TRBD2. V lost 6 bases to trimming and J lost 5 bases; unmatched junction nucleotides: 9. Germline V CDR1 and CDR2: SQVTM, ANQGSEA. This CDR3 region has 16 residues. CDR3 loop: CSVAGTSGRAVETQYF. Written as DNA, the CDR3 is TGCAGCGTGGCCGGGACTAGCGGGAGGGCCGTGGAGACCCAGTACTTC.

This chain joins TRBV28 and TRBJ1-5; 11 nucleotides match TRBD1. This CDR3 contains 12 residues. Germline values: CDR1 MDHEN, CDR2 SYDVKM. V shed 11 bases, J shed 6 bases, and the junction held 3 bases outside the gene matches. CDR3 in amino acids: CAGQGAAQPQHF. The CDR3 region has the DNA TGTGCCGGACAGGGGGCGGCTCAGCCCCAGCATTTT. The full variable domain, its missing parts supplied by reference TRBV28 and TRBJ1-5, is DVKVTQSSRYLVKRTGEKVFLECVQDMDHENMFWYRQDPGLGLRLIYFSYDVKMKEKGDIPEGYSVSREKKERFSLILESASTNQTSMYLCAGQGAAQPQHFGDGTRLSIL.

J is TRBJ2-5 and V is TRBV12-2; the D call of TRBD2 is as the table states it, not checked on the DNA. TRBV12-2 is a known pseudogene. The CDR3 is made up of 14 amino acids. The CDR3 reads CASRLVMSQETQYF. The CDR3 nucleotides read TGTGCAAGTCGCTTAGTGATGAGCCAAGAGACCCAGTACTTC.

The chain couples TRBV2 to TRBJ2-6, with 10 nucleotides matching TRBD1. The CDR3 is made up of 16 amino acids. CDR1 is SNHLY and CDR2 is FYNNEI in the germline V gene. V lost 5 bases to trimming and J lost 3 bases; unmatched junction nucleotides: 4. This CDR3 is CASSRDRGSGANVLTF. Written as DNA, the CDR3 is TGTGCCAGCAGTCGGGACAGGGGAAGTGGGGCCAACGTCCTGACTTTC.